This passage covers 27 T cell receptor beta chains from one sample sequenced in a study of beta chain features in type 1 diabetes (dated by TCRdb to the late 2010s). The library came from the immunoSEQ multiplex PCR assay. All of the isolated RNA was reverse transcribed with the High Capacity cDNA Reverse Transcription Kit, so expressed TCRB transcripts were sequenced. Drawn from immuneACCESS, this table holds only the in-frame rearrangements with V and J called that TCRdb kept. Clones are partly lost; checked studies trace under half to an unresolved V gene and leave the rest unexplained. In all, the sample holds under 950,000 clones, and 15% to 20% of those were seen once. About 0.02% of the sample comes from the top ten. Sequencing was carried out using naive CD4+ T cells from blood. Interpreted using the paper, the cell subset or site label stands for: true naive CD4+ T cells. The receptors derive from a woman younger than 30 in good health.

The chain carries TRBV7-2 and TRBJ2-1; 10 positions agree with TRBD2. Unmatched junction bases numbered 10, after V lost 5 bases and J lost 6 bases. The CDR3 consists of 16 residues. CDR1 and CDR2 (germline): SGHTA, FQGNSA. This CDR3 reads CASSARTSGPSNEQFF. CDR3 in DNA: TGTGCCAGCAGCGCCAGGACTAGCGGACCCTCCAATGAGCAGTTCTTC.

This sequence joins TRBV18 and TRBJ2-3, with D maybe TRBD2 (6 bases). Germline CDR1 and CDR2: KGHSH and LQKENI. V was pared by 6 bases and J by 8 bases, with 18 bases between. The CDR3 loop spans 14 amino acids. The CDR3 sequence is CASSTSRESSTQYF. The CDR3 region has the DNA TGTGCCAGCTCTACGTCTCGGGAGTCCTCTACGCAGTATTTT.

This clone has only a few counts. The chain has TRBV7-2 and TRBJ1-3; 11 nucleotides agree with TRBD1. CDR3 length: 15 amino acids. V was clipped by 4 bases and J by 4 bases; unmatched bases: 3. Germline CDR1 reads SGHTA; CDR2 reads FQGNSA. DNA for the CDR3: TGTGCCAGCAGCTCACGGACAGGGGGCGGAAACACCATATATTTT. This encodes CASSSRTGGGNTIYF.

There are a few counts of this clone. This sequence joins TRBV14 and TRBJ2-7; D gene uncertain. Germline V gene data show CDR1 as SGHDN and CDR2 as FVKESK. CDR3 length equals 14 residues. Trimming took 8 bases from V and 3 from J, leaving 17 bases between them. CDR3 region: CASAPSLGGYEQYF. The CDR3 DNA sequence: TGTGCCAGCGCCCCCTCACTCGGCGGCTACGAGCAGTACTTC.

This sequence joins TRBV19 and TRBJ1-5, with D hard to call. This CDR3 region has 14 residues. The germline V and J ends were trimmed by 6 bases and 2 bases, with 11 bases remaining between them. Looked up from germline, CDR1 is LNHDA and CDR2 is SQIVND (reference sequence). The CDR3 DNA sequence: TGTGCCAGTAGCTACCGGGAGGGCAATCAGCCCCAGCATTTT. Amino acid sequence: CASSYREGNQPQHF.

This clone was recorded a few times. The chain is built from TRBV27 and TRBJ2-3; D not resolved. The CDR3 extends over 13 amino acids. Trimming cost V 7 bases and J 10 bases, with 18 bases left between them. CDR1 MNHEY and CDR2 SMNVEV come from the germline V gene (reference sequence). The CDR3 sequence is CASKSFERNAQYF. The CDR3 DNA follows: TGTGCCAGCAAATCCTTCGAACGAAATGCGCAGTATTTT.

The chain uses TRBV4-2 and TRBJ2-7; TRBD2 might be the D (6 bases). The V end was cut by 0 bases, the J end by 2 bases, with 11 bases between. This CDR3 has 15 amino acids. From germline, CDR1 is LGHNA and CDR2 YNFKEQ. For the CDR3, the DNA is TGTGCCAGCAGCCAAGACCACGGACTACCCTACGAGCAGTACTTC. Protein sequence: CASSQDHGLPYEQYF.

The J gene is TRBJ1-1, the V gene TRBV29-1, with TRBD1 matching over 8 bases. The CDR3 has 15 residues. Germline CDR1 and CDR2: SQVTM and ANQGSEA. The V segment lost 6 bases and the J segment 5 bases; nucleotides outside the gene matches: 14. The CDR3 spells CSVRQGRLRTTEAFF. The CDR3 region has the DNA TGCAGCGTGCGACAGGGGAGACTGCGGACGACTGAAGCTTTCTTT.

The chain is built from TRBV11-2 and TRBJ2-1, with TRBD2 matching over 7 bases. Germline V gives CDR1 SGHAT, CDR2 FQNNGV. The CDR3 spans 17 residues. Trimming removed 2 bases from V and 7 bases from J; junction bases left unmatched: 14. CDR3 sequence reads: CASSLRTRVASGNEQFF. As DNA, the CDR3 is TGTGCCAGCAGCTTACGAACGCGAGTGGCTAGCGGTAATGAGCAGTTCTTC.

The V gene is TRBV11-2, the J gene TRBJ2-6, with D maybe TRBD2 (5 bases). V gave up 2 bases and J gave up 0 bases, with 14 bases separating them. The V gene's germline CDR1 is SGHAT and CDR2 FQNNGV. The CDR3 contains 18 residues. CDR3: CASSLFPGLISGANVLTF. The CDR3 DNA reads as TGTGCCAGCAGCTTATTTCCCGGACTCATCTCTGGGGCCAACGTCCTGACTTTC.

This clone was detected a few times. This sequence joins TRBV14 and TRBJ2-3; 10 positions agree with TRBD2. The length of the CDR3 is 17 residues. The V gene end was trimmed by 1 base and the J gene end by 4 bases; junction bases not matched to a gene: 8. Germline loops: CDR1 SGHDN, CDR2 FVKESK. The CDR3 loop is CASSQAASGRFSDTQYF. The CDR3 DNA follows: TGTGCCAGCAGCCAAGCGGCTAGCGGGAGATTCTCAGATACGCAGTATTTT.

The V and J genes are TRBV9 and TRBJ2-1; the D gene is possibly TRBD1 (6 bases). The CDR3 consists of 15 residues. Germline CDR1 reads SGDLS; CDR2 reads YYNGEE. Trimming took 2 bases from V and 3 from J, leaving 12 bases between them. The CDR3 region has the DNA TGTGCCAGCAGCGTCTCCACCAGGGGCTACAATGAGCAGTTCTTC. Translating it yields CASSVSTRGYNEQFF.

In its sample, this clone was seen a few times. A read error is possible here, since a much larger clone lies one base away. This CDR3 is also generated by other DNA sequences in the sample. The chain joins TRBV11-2 to TRBJ2-5; the D is unclear. Germline CDR1 SGHAT, CDR2 FQNNGV. The CDR3 has 11 amino acids. V lost 4 bases to trimming and J lost 1 base, with 1 base between them. The CDR3 region is CASSSQETQYF. CDR3 DNA sequence: TGTGCCAGCAGCTCCCAAGAGACCCAGTACTTC. The full variable domain, with the rest looked up from reference TRBV11-2 and TRBJ2-5, is EAGVAQSPRYKIIEKRQSVAFWCNPISGHATLYWYQQILGQGPKLLIQFQNNGVVDDSQLPKDRFSAERLKGVDSTLKIQPAKLEDSAVYLCASSSQETQYFGPGTRLLVL.

The rearrangement links TRBV5-1 to TRBJ2-2, with D perhaps TRBD1 (5 bases). Per the germline V gene, CDR1 is SGHRS and CDR2 is YFSETQ. The CDR3 runs to 16 residues. The V end lost 4 bases, the J end lost 0 bases, and 13 bases lay between the germline ends. The CDR3 sequence is CASSRTDSTNTGELFF. The CDR3 DNA is TGCGCCAGCAGCCGAACCGACAGTACGAACACCGGGGAGCTGTTTTTT.

Only a few counts were recorded for this clone. This rearrangement joins TRBV19 to TRBJ2-3; the D is unclear. The germline V gene has CDR1 LNHDA and CDR2 SQIVND (reference sequence). Trimming stripped 4 bases from V and 5 bases from J, with 7 bases between. The CDR3 covers 12 residues. The CDR3: CASSSRKDTQYF. The DNA for the CDR3 is TGTGCCAGTAGTAGTCGGAAAGATACGCAGTATTTT.

In this sample, this clone turned up a few times. This rearrangement joins TRBV6-6 to TRBJ1-1; TRBD1 matches 8 bases. The CDR3 spans 13 residues. The V gene's germline CDR1 is MNHNY and CDR2 SVGAGI (reference sequence). Trimming removed 4 bases from V and 4 bases from J; junction bases left unmatched: 2. The DNA for the CDR3 is TGTGCCAGCAGTTGGGACAGGCCCACTGAAGCTTTCTTT. Translated, it gives CASSWDRPTEAFF.

This chain connects TRBV19 to TRBJ2-1; 11 bases fit TRBD2. V was clipped by 9 bases and J by 5 bases; unmatched bases: 6. The CDR3 covers 14 residues. CDR1 and CDR2 from the germline V gene are LNHDA and SQIVND (reference sequence). The CDR3 nucleotides are TGTGCCAGCGAGACTAGCGGGATGAACAATGAGCAGTTCTTC. Protein: CASETSGMNNEQFF.

This clone was observed a handful of times. This chain uses TRBV27 with TRBJ1-1, with 10 bases aligning to TRBD1. Germline V gene lookup returns CDR1 MNHEY and CDR2 SMNVEV (reference sequence). V lost 7 bases, J lost 4 bases, and 9 bases stayed unmatched. The CDR3 contains 15 residues. This chain's CDR3 is CASKTRTGGSTEAFF. CDR3 nucleotides: TGTGCCAGCAAAACACGGACAGGGGGGTCCACTGAAGCTTTCTTT.

This rearrangement joins TRBV7-3 to TRBJ2-2, with 9 positions matching TRBD1. Germline lookup yields CDR1 SGHTA and CDR2 FQGTGA. The junction had 8 bases not matched to a gene; V was cut back by 4 bases and J by 5 bases. The CDR3 runs 16 residues. CDR3 nucleotides: TGTGCCAGCAGCTCTATTGGGACAGGGAGAACCGGGGAGCTGTTTTTT. Encoded protein: CASSSIGTGRTGELFF.

For the CDR3, the DNA is TGTGCCAGCAGTCACCTAGCGGGAGTTACAGATACGCAGTATTTT. Protein product: CASSHLAGVTDTQYF. V usage is TRBV27 and J usage is TRBJ2-3; 10 nucleotides match TRBD2. With V trimmed by 5 bases and J by 3 bases, 5 bases remained unmatched. Germline assignment: CDR1 MNHEY and CDR2 SMNVEV (reference sequence). The CDR3 totals 15 residues.

This clone was found a few times. The chain employs TRBV2 and TRBJ2-1; 9 bases agree with TRBD2. Per the germline V gene, CDR1 is SNHLY and CDR2 is FYNNEI. V lost 5 bases and J lost 2; bases outside the gene matches: 7. The CDR3 is made up of 16 amino acids. DNA of the CDR3: TGTGCCAGCAGTCGTGGGACTAGCCTTCCCTACAATGAGCAGTTCTTC. This encodes CASSRGTSLPYNEQFF. Complete variable domain (other parts from reference TRBV2 and TRBJ2-1): EPEVTQTPSHQVTQMGQEVILRCVPISNHLYFYWYRQILGQKVEFLVSFYNNEISEKSEIFDDQFSVERPDGSNFTLKIRSTKLEDSAMYFCASSRGTSLPYNEQFFGPGTRLTVL.

This clone was observed a few times. Other DNA sequences in this specimen translate into the identical CDR3. The chain couples TRBV28 to TRBJ2-2; no reliable D call. Trimming left V 5 bases short and J 2 bases short, with 6 bases between. The germline gives CDR1 MDHEN, CDR2 SYDVKM. CDR3 length: 13 amino acids. The DNA for the CDR3 is TGTGCCAGCAGTCCTCCAAACACCGGGGAGCTGTTTTTT. Protein sequence: CASSPPNTGELFF.

This clone was seen only a few times. The V gene is TRBV29-1, the J gene TRBJ2-7; D is perhaps TRBD1 or TRBD2 (5 bases each). CDR1 SQVTM and CDR2 ANQGSEA come from the germline V gene. The CDR3 length is 13 residues. Trimming took 3 bases from V and 0 from J, leaving 9 bases between them. In nucleotides, the CDR3 is TGCAGCGTTGAGGGGGTCAGCTCCTACGAGCAGTACTTC. Translation: CSVEGVSSYEQYF.

This chain connects TRBV19 to TRBJ1-2; D uncertain. Germline V gene sequence: CDR1 LNHDA, CDR2 SQIVND (reference sequence). Trimming took off 5 bases at V and 3 bases at J, with 16 bases between the two ends. The CDR3 spans 15 residues. For the CDR3, the DNA is TGTGCCAGTAGTCGCGACGCCGAGTTGCACTATGGCTACACCTTC. Protein product: CASSRDAELHYGYTF.

This CDR3 is CASSFTSGGRGTQYF. The DNA of the CDR3 is TGTGCCAGCAGCTTCACTAGCGGGGGACGTGGTACGCAGTATTTT. V is TRBV7-9 and J is TRBJ2-3, with 11 nucleotides matching TRBD2. Germline V lookup: CDR1 SEHNR, CDR2 FQNEAQ (reference sequence). The CDR3 sequence is 15 residues long. The V gene end was trimmed by 3 bases and the J gene end by 8 bases; junction bases not matched to a gene: 7.

This clone was seen only a few times. V gene TRBV5-8 combines with J gene TRBJ1-5; D is unclear. CDR3 length: 15 residues. Per germline, CDR1 SGHTS and CDR2 YDEGEE. Trimming removed 2 bases from V and 1 base from J, with 10 bases in between. As DNA, the CDR3 is TGTGCCAGCAGCTTTTGGGTTGGAAGCAATCAGCCCCAGCATTTT. It codes for CASSFWVGSNQPQHF.

This clone was found a few times. CDR3 protein: CASSRTRGNNEKLFF. The CDR3 DNA follows: TGTGCCAGCAGCAGGACGAGGGGGAATAATGAAAAACTGTTTTTT. The chain has TRBV11-2 and TRBJ1-4, with D possibly TRBD1 on 6 matching bases. Per germline, CDR1 SGHAT and CDR2 FQNNGV. V was cut by 5 bases and J by 4 bases, with 14 bases left in between. The CDR3 covers 15 residues.